One T cell receptor beta chain is described in this entry. The data are from a study of blood T cell repertoires in COVID-19. In the study overall: Acute-phase and convalescent COVID-19 samples originated in the United States, Italy and Spain. T cells, B-cell-depleted T cells, or PBMCs supplied cDNA or gDNA.

As originally analysed: Estimation of nucleated cell counts was performed using reference gene primer amplification. Measured with immunoSEQ multiplex PCR; TCRdb has only the in-frame clones, and not every one. The DNA was the basis for D and trimming; V, J and clone size are from that table. The sample includes 95,000 to 110,000 clones, about four fifths seen only once; the top ten take roughly 4.4%. Trimming cost V 4 bases and J 5 bases, with 10 bases left between them. Per the germline V gene, CDR1 is SGHTA and CDR2 is FQGNSA. The CDR3 spans 13 residues. This sequence was found in a human donor in a cohort sampled during active COVID-19. Sequencing used peripheral blood. The genes are TRBV7-2 and TRBJ2-3, with a weak D call TRBD1 (6 bases). The CDR3 region is CASSYLQGDTQYF. The CDR3 DNA follows: TGTGCCAGCAGCTACTTACAGGGAGATACGCAGTATTTT. Supplemented by reference TRBV7-2 and TRBJ2-3, the full variable domain reads GAGVSQSPSNKVTEKGKDVELRCDPISGHTALYWYRQSLGQGLEFLIYFQGNSAPDKSGLPSDRFSAERTGGSVSTLTIQRTQQEDSAVYLCASSYLQGDTQYFGPGTRLTVL.